The following is a T cell receptor (beta chain) sequence with its context. Its antigen remains unidentified. The data were obtained in a study of CD8+ T cells in alopecia areata. Overall study findings and caveats: Lesional scalp exceeded normal scalp in clonality, especially in alopecia totalis/universalis. Researchers reported that TCR sharing among patients proved less clear than in mice, possibly HLA-linked. Resident alphabeta T-cell populations of normal skin are likewise subject to sequencing in scalp samples.

cDNA serving as the sequencing template came from extracted, reverse transcribed RNA. Libraries were prepared by immunoSEQ multiplex PCR; TCRdb keeps only in-frame clonotypes and omits some of them. The sample records over 2,500 clones, nearly 70% being singletons. The CDR3 sequence is 11 residues long. Between the trimmed V and J ends, which lost 7 bases and 7 bases, there was a span of 7 bases. Germline-derived CDR1 and CDR2 are LNHNV and YYDKDF (reference sequence). Sequencing was carried out using skin. The clonotype originates from a human donor in good health. The chain recombines TRBV15 with TRBJ2-2; no definite D call. CDR3 sequence (DNA): TGTGCCACCAAAGAGGTCGGGGAGCTGTTTTTT. It codes for CATKEVGELFF. Based on the CDR3 plus reference TRBV15 and TRBJ2-2, the full variable domain is DAMVIQNPRYQVTQFGKPVTLSCSQTLNHNVMYWYQQKSSQAPKLLFHYYDKDFNNEADTPDNFQSRRPNTSFCFLDIRSPGLGDTAMYLCATKEVGELFFGEGSRLTVL.